The clone carrying this TCR beta chain was counted between two and nine times. Its antigen is currently unknown. Vbeta (60) and Jbeta (13) primers were used in the PCR. The data were produced by immunoSEQ multiplex PCR, yet TCRdb's version contains in-frame clones alone and is incomplete. The data show 140,000 to 150,000 clones, with roughly a tenth seen just once and 1.5% to 2% held by the top ten. These data are taken from a study of cytomegalovirus exposure and HLA in healthy donors. Study-level background: Earlier, roughly 120 million unique TCR beta sequences were recovered from roughly 180 million T cells by an analysis. Study findings and constraints: Later analysis associated a missense DCLRE1C variant with TCR beta V- and J-gene trimming. Previously analyzed data showed that most TCR beta V segments were productive at a frequency of about 87% or about 30%.

Donors in the study were healthy people who gave bone marrow. V lost 2 bases and J lost 5, with 16 bases in between. The germline gives CDR1 SEHNR, CDR2 FQNEAQ (reference sequence). The CDR3 covers 15 residues. The chain has TRBV7-9 and TRBJ2-7, with a tentative D call TRBD1 (6 bases). The TCR originated in a male donor in good health and CMV-seronegative. Sequenced sample: PBMCs. CDR3 loop: CASSLITGLIHEQYF. CDR3 nucleotides: TGTGCCAGCAGCTTAATAACAGGGCTAATCCACGAGCAGTACTTC.